The TCR beta chain described here comes from a study of shared clonotypes between healthy human individuals. This CDR3 comprises 14 residues. V was trimmed by 1 base and J by 4 bases, leaving 10 bases between them. CDR1 is SGHTA and CDR2 is FQGNSA in the germline V gene. The assay was immunoSEQ multiplex PCR, and TCRdb's table has in-frame clones only and misses some. Of roughly 2.6 million clones listed, roughly nine tenths are singletons. Broader study findings: In contrast to clonotypes shared by all four donors, non-shared clonotypes had lower generation probabilities.

Concerning this clone: Its antigen is still unknown.

The chain carries TRBV7-2 and TRBJ1-2; D call uncertain. The TCR originated in a man younger than 35 in good health. Sequencing used naive CD4+ T cells sorted from blood. Subset reported: CD45RA+ positively selected. CDR3 nucleotide sequence: TGTGCCAGCAGCTTAGTGTTTGAGGGCTATGGCTACACCTTC. Residues: CASSLVFEGYGYTF.